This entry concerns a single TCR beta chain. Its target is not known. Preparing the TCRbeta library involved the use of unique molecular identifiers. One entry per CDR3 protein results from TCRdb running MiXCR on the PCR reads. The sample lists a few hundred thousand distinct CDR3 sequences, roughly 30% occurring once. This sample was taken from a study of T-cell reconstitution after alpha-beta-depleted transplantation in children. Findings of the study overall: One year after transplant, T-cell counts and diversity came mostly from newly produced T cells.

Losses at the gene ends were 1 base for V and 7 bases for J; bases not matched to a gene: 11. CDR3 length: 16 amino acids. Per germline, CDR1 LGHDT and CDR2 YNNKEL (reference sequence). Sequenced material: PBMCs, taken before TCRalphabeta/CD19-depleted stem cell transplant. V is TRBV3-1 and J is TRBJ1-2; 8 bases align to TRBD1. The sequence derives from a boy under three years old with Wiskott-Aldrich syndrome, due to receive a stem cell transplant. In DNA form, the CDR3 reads TGTGCCAGCAGCCAAGTCCCTGGGACAGGAGTAGTTGGCTACACCTTC. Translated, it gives CASSQVPGTGVVGYTF.